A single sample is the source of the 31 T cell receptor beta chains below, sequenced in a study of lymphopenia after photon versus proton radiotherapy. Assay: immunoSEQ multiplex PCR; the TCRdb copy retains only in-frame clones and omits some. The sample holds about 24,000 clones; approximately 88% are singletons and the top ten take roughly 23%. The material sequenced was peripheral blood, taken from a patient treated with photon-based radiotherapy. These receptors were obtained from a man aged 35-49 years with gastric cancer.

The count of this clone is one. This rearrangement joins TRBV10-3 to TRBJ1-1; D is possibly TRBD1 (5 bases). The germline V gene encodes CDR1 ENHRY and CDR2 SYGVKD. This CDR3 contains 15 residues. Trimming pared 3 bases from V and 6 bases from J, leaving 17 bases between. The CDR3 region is CAISDSSGKGAEAFF. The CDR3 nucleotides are TGTGCCATCAGTGACTCTTCAGGGAAGGGCGCTGAAGCTTTCTTT.

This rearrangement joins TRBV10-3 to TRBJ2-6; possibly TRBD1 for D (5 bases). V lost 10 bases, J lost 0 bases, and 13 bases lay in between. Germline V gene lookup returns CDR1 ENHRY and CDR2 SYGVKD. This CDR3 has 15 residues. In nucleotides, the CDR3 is TGTGCCACCGAGGACACGGTCTCTGGGGCCAACGTCCTGACTTTC. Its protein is CATEDTVSGANVLTF.

The DNA of the CDR3 is TGTGCCAACCGAATCTGGGACAGCCGCTCCTATAATTCACCCCTCCACTTT. Translated: CANRIWDSRSYNSPLHF. The V call is TRBV21-1, the J call TRBJ1-6; the table assigns TRBD1, which was not confirmed against the DNA. TRBV21-1 is an annotated pseudogene. This CDR3 comprises 17 residues.

The CDR3 sequence: CASSPRRAGKDRDREKLFF. Here the CDR3 DNA reads TGTGCCAGCAGCCCTAGGAGGGCAGGGAAGGACCGGGACCGGGAAAAACTGTTTTTT. The chain joins TRBV7-9 to TRBJ1-4, with D perhaps matching TRBD1 (5 bases). CDR1 is SEHNR, CDR2 FQNEAQ, per germline (reference sequence). V was cut by 5 bases and J by 8 bases, with 30 bases left in between. This CDR3 has 19 residues.

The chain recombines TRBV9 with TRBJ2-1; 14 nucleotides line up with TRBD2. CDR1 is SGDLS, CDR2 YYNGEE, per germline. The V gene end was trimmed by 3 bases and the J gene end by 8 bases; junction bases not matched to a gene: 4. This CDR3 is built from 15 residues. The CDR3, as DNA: TGTGCCAGCAGCGCGACTAGCGGGGGGGCCGATGAGCAGTTCTTC. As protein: CASSATSGGADEQFF.

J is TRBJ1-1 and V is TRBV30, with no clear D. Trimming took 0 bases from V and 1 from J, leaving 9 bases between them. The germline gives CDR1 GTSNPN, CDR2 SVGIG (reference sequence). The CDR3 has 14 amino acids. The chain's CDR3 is CAWSVRGRNTEAFF. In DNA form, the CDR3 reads TGTGCCTGGAGTGTACGAGGGCGGAACACTGAAGCTTTCTTT.

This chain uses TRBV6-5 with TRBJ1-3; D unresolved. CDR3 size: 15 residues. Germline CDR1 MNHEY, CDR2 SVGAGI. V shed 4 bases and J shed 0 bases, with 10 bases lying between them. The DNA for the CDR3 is TGTGCCAGCAGTTTACGGTGGAGCTCTGGAAACACCATATATTTT. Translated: CASSLRWSSGNTIYF.

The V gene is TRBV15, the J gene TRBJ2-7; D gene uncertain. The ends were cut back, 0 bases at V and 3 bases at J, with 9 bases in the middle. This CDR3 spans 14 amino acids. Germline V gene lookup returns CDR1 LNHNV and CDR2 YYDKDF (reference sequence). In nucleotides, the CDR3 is TGTGCCACCAGCAGAGATCCTTCTCTCTACGAGCAGTACTTC. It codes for CATSRDPSLYEQYF.

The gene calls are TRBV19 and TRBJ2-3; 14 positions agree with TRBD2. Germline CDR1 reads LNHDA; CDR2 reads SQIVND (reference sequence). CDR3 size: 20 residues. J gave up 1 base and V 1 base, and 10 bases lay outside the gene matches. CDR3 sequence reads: CASSIVGTSGGPWGTDTQYF. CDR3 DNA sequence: TGTGCCAGTAGTATAGTTGGGACTAGCGGGGGTCCTTGGGGCACAGATACGCAGTATTTT.

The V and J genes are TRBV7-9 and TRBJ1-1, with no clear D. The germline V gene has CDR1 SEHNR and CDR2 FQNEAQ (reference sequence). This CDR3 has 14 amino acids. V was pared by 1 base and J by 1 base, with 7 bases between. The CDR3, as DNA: TGTGCCAGCAGCTTAGGGGTTGGGAACACTGAAGCTTTCTTT. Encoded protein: CASSLGVGNTEAFF.

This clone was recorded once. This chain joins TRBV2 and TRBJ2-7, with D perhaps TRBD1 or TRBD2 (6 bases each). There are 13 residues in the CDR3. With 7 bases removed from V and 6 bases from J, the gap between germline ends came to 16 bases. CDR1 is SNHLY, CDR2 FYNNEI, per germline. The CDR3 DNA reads TGTGCCAGCACCCTGCCCGGGGGCCTCGAGCAGTACTTC. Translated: CASTLPGGLEQYF.

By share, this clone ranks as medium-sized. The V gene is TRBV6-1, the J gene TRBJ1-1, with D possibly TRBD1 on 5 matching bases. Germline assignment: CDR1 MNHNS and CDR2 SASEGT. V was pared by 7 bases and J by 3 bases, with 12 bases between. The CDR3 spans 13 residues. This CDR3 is CASTRQTYTEAFF. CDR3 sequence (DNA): TGTGCCAGCACGCGACAGACGTACACTGAAGCTTTCTTT.

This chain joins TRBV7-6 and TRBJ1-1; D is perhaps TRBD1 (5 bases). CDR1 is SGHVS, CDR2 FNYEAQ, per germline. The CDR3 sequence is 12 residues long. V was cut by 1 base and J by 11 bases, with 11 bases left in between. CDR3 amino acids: CASSLEGREAFF. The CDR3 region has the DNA TGTGCCAGCAGCTTAGAGGGGCGGGAGGCTTTCTTT.

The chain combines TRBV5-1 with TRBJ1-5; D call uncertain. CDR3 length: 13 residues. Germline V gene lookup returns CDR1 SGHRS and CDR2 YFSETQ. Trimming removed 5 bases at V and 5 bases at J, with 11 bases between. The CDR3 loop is CASSSWVDQPQHF. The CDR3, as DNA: TGCGCCAGCAGTTCGTGGGTTGATCAGCCCCAGCATTTT.

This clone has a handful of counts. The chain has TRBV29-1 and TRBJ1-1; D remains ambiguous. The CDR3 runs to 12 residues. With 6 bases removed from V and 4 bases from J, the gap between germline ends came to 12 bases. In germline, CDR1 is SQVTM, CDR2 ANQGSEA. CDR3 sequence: CSVSTESTEAFF. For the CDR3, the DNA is TGCAGCGTGTCCACCGAATCCACTGAAGCTTTCTTT.

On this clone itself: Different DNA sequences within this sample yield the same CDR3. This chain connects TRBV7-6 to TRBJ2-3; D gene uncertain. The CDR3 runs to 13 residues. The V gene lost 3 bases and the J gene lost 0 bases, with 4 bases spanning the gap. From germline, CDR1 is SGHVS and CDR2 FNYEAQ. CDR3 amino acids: CASSFGSTDTQYF. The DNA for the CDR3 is TGTGCCAGCAGCTTTGGCAGCACAGATACGCAGTATTTT.

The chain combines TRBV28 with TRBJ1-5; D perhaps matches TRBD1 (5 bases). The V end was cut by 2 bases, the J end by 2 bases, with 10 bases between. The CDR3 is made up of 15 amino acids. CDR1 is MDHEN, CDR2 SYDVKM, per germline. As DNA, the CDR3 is TGTGCCAGCAGTTTAGATGGGGCCGGCAATCAGCCCCAGCATTTT. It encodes CASSLDGAGNQPQHF.

The chain's CDR3 is CASSQDLGRRGYTF. For the CDR3, the DNA is TGCGCCAGCAGCCAAGATTTGGGCCGCAGAGGCTACACCTTC. The V call is TRBV4-3, the J call TRBJ1-2, with D hard to call. This CDR3 region has 14 residues. Germline values: CDR1 LGHNA, CDR2 YSLEER. Trimming pared 0 bases from V and 8 bases from J, leaving 13 bases between.

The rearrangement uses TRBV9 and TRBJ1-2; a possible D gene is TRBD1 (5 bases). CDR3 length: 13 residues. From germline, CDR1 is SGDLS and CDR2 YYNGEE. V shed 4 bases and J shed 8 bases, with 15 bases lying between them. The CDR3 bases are TGTGCCAGCAGCCCAGTAGCGGGGGAAGGCTACACCTTC. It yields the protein CASSPVAGEGYTF.

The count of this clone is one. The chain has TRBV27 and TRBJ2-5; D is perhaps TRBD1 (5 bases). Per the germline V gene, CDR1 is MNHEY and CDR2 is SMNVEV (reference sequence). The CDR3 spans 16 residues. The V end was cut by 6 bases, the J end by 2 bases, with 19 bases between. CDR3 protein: CASRFHYTTDQETQYF. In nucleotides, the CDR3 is TGTGCCAGCAGGTTCCATTATACGACAGATCAAGAGACCCAGTACTTC.

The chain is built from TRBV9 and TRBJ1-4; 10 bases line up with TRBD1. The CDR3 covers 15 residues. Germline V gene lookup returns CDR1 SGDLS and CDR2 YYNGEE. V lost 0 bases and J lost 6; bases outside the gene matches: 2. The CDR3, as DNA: TGTGCCAGCAGCGTAGAGGGGACAGGGGATGAAAAACTGTTTTTT. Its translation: CASSVEGTGDEKLFF.

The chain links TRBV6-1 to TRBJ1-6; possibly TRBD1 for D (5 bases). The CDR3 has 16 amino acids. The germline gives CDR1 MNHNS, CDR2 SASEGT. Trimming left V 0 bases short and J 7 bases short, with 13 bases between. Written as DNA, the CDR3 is TGTGCCAGCAGTGAAGCGGGGGGGATTGGGAATTCACCCCTCCACTTT. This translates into CASSEAGGIGNSPLHF.

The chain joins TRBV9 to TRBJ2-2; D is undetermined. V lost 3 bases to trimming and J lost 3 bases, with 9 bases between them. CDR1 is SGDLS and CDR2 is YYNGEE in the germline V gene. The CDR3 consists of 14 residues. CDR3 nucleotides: TGTGCCAGCAGCGCCGTGTTCGACACCGGGGAGCTGTTTTTT. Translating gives CASSAVFDTGELFF. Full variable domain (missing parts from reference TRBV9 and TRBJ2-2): DSGVTQTPKHLITATGQRVTLRCSPRSGDLSVYWYQQSLDQGLQFLIQYYNGEERAKGNILERFSAQQFPDLHSELNLSSLELGDSALYFCASSAVFDTGELFFGEGSRLTVL.

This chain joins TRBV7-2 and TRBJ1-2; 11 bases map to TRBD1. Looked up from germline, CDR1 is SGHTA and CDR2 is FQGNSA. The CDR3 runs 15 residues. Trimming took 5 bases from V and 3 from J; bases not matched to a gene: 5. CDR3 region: CASSKGQGADYGYTF. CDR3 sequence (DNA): TGTGCCAGCAGCAAAGGACAGGGGGCGGACTATGGCTACACCTTC.

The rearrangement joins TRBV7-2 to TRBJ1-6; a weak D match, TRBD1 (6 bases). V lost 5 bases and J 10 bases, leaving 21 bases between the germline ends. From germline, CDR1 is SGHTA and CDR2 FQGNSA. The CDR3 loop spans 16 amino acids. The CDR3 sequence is CASSPFPSGAASPLHF. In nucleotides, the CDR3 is TGTGCCAGCAGCCCCTTTCCGTCAGGGGCAGCATCACCCCTCCACTTT.

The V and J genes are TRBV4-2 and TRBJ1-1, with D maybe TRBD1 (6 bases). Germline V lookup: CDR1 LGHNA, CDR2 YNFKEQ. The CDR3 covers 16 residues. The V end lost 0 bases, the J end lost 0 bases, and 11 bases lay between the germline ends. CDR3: CASSQEVGALNTEAFF. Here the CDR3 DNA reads TGTGCCAGCAGCCAAGAGGTGGGGGCACTGAACACTGAAGCTTTCTTT.

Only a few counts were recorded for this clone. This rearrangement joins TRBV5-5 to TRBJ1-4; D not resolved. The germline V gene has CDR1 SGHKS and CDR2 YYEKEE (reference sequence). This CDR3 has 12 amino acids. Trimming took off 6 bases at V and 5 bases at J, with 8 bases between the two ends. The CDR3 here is CASMAGNEKLFF. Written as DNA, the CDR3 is TGTGCCAGCATGGCGGGGAATGAAAAACTGTTTTTT.

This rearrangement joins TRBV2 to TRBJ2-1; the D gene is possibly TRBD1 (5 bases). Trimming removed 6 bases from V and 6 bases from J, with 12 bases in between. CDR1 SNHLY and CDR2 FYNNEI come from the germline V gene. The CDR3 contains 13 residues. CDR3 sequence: CASSPGNGNEQFF. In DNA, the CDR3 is TGTGCCAGCAGCCCAGGGAACGGCAATGAGCAGTTCTTC.

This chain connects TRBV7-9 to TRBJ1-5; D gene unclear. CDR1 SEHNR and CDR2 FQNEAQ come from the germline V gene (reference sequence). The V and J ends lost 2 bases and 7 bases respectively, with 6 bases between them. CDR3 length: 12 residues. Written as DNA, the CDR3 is TGTGCCAGCAGCTTATTGGGGCAGCCCCAGCATTTT. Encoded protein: CASSLLGQPQHF.

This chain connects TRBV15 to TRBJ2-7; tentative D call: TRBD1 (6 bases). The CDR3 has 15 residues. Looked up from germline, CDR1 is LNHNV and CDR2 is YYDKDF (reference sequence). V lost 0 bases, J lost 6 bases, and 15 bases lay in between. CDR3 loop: CATSRERLTGPEQYF. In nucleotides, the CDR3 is TGTGCCACCAGCAGAGAACGACTCACAGGGCCCGAGCAGTACTTC.

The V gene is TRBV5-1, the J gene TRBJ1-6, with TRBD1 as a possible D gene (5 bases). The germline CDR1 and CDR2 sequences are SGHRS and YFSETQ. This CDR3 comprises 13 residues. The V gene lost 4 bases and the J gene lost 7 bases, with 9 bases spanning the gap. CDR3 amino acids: CASSRSGNSPLHF. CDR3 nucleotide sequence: TGCGCCAGCAGCAGGTCAGGGAATTCACCCCTCCACTTT.